Presented here are 21 T cell receptor beta chains from one specimen sequenced in a study of T cells in Graves' hyperthyroidism and ophthalmopathy. Amplification targeted TCR beta CDR3 regions from RNA transcripts. RT-PCR in the first round (using the HTBI primer set) targeted the TCR CDR3. TCRdb fed the multiplex PCR reads into MiXCR, producing one record per CDR3 protein. The sample records about 840,000 distinct CDR3 sequences, about 38% being singletons. Sequencing input: blood. The origin of the receptors is a man aged 18-30 years with Graves' hyperthyroidism.

The gene calls are TRBV10-3 and TRBJ2-5; D is possibly TRBD1 (5 bases). The germline CDR1 and CDR2 sequences are ENHRY and SYGVKD. The V and J ends lost 10 bases and 6 bases respectively, with 21 bases between them. CDR3 length: 14 amino acids. CDR3 DNA: TGTGCCAGCAGCTCCGAGACAGAATGGAAGACCCAGTACTTC. Translating it yields CASSSETEWKTQYF.

This clonotype was recorded a few times. This chain uses TRBV20-1 with TRBJ2-7; no reliable D call. The CDR3 covers 13 residues. Germline V gene data show CDR1 as DFQATT and CDR2 as SNEGSKA (reference sequence). V lost 4 bases and J lost 0, with 10 bases in between. The CDR3 loop reads CSATPRSSYEQYF. The CDR3 DNA follows: TGCAGTGCTACTCCCAGGAGCTCCTACGAGCAGTACTTC.

This chain connects TRBV10-3 to TRBJ2-5; 10 positions match TRBD1. CDR1 is ENHRY and CDR2 is SYGVKD in the germline V gene. This CDR3 region has 15 residues. V lost 6 bases, J lost 7 bases, and 11 bases stayed unmatched. The CDR3 sequence is CAIRGDRQGARTQYF. For the CDR3, the DNA is TGTGCCATCAGGGGGGACCGACAGGGGGCTCGGACCCAGTACTTC.

About this clonotype itself: The junction differs from germline at one of its ends, possibly a read error. The chain carries TRBV20-1 and TRBJ2-5, with 7 positions matching TRBD1. There are 13 residues in the CDR3. Germline V gene sequence: CDR1 DFQATT, CDR2 SNEGSKA (reference sequence). The chain's CDR3 is CRAREGAQETQYF. For the CDR3, the DNA is TGCAGAGCTAGAGAGGGGGCGCAAGAGACCCAGTACTTC.

This clonotype was seen ten or more times. The chain carries TRBV29-1 and TRBJ2-5; D not resolved. Germline lookup yields CDR1 SQVTM and CDR2 ANQGSEA. V was clipped by 0 bases and J by 0 bases, with 14 bases between them. The CDR3 loop spans 16 amino acids. The CDR3 sequence is CSVEERSDWYQETQYF. CDR3 coding DNA: TGCAGCGTTGAAGAAAGGTCGGATTGGTACCAAGAGACCCAGTACTTC.

A word on this clonotype: Possible read error: a much larger clone is one base away. This likely comes from a read error, as the CDR3 has no conserved phenylalanine or tryptophan at its end. V is TRBV2 and J is TRBJ1-6, with D perhaps TRBD1 (5 bases). The CDR3 loop spans 15 amino acids. Trimming took off 5 bases at V and 6 bases at J, with 14 bases between the two ends. Per the germline V gene, CDR1 is SNHLY and CDR2 is FYNNEI. The CDR3 DNA reads TGTGCCAGCAGTATAGTGACAGTTCCTAATTCACCCCTCCACCTT. It encodes CASSIVTVPNSPLHL.

This chain uses TRBV29-1 with TRBJ2-1; D is ambiguous. This CDR3 is built from 11 residues. V lost 6 bases and J lost 7, with 10 bases in between. CDR1 and CDR2 from the germline V gene are SQVTM and ANQGSEA. In nucleotides, the CDR3 is TGCAGCGTCAGAGAGCTGAATGAGCAGTTCTTC. Translated: CSVRELNEQFF.

The V and J genes are TRBV6-2 or TRBV6-3 and TRBJ2-7, with D perhaps matching TRBD1 (6 bases). The CDR3 loop spans 15 amino acids. The germline V gene encodes CDR1 MNHEY and CDR2 SVGEGT. Trimming took off 0 bases at V and 3 bases at J, with 12 bases between the two ends. CDR3 in DNA: TGTGCCAGCAGTTACTCGAACGCAGGGGACTACGAGCAGTACTTC. Translation: CASSYSNAGDYEQYF.

Regarding this clonotype: This may stem from a read error, because a much larger clone lies one nucleotide away. The CDR3 carries no conserved terminal phenylalanine or tryptophan, so it likely arises from a read error. This chain links TRBV9 with TRBJ1-3; D unresolved. The germline gives CDR1 SGDLS, CDR2 YYNGEE. The CDR3 has 14 residues. V was pared by 3 bases and J by 0 bases, with 7 bases between. As DNA, the CDR3 is TGTGCCAGCAGCGGCGGAACCTCTGGAAACACCATATATTCT. Translation gives CASSGGTSGNTIYS.

This clonotype was seen a handful of times. The V call is TRBV20-1, the J call TRBJ1-1; D gene uncertain. This CDR3 is 13 amino acids long. In germline, CDR1 is DFQATT, CDR2 SNEGSKA (reference sequence). The V and J ends lost 0 bases and 4 bases respectively, with 9 bases between them. The CDR3 reads CSARDFGSTEAFF. CDR3 coding DNA: TGCAGTGCTAGAGATTTCGGGAGCACTGAAGCTTTCTTT.

This clonotype was found once. The gene calls are TRBV12-3 or TRBV12-4 and TRBJ2-2; D may be TRBD1 or TRBD2 (5 bases each). V was trimmed by 5 bases and J by 6 bases, leaving 10 bases between them. This CDR3 comprises 13 residues. The CDR3 protein is CASSTRGPGELFF. In nucleotides, the CDR3 is TGTGCCAGCAGTACCCGGGGCCCCGGGGAGCTGTTTTTT.

The chain has TRBV12-3 or TRBV12-4 and TRBJ1-1; the D is unclear. The CDR3 contains 14 residues. Trimming left V 3 bases short and J 1 base short, with 9 bases between. This chain's CDR3 is CASSFTPSNTEAFF. Here the CDR3 DNA reads TGTGCCAGCAGTTTTACACCCTCGAACACTGAAGCTTTCTTT.

The V and J genes are TRBV13 and TRBJ1-3, with D tentatively TRBD1 (6 bases). Trimming removed 4 bases from V and 2 bases from J, with 15 bases in between. CDR1 PRHDT and CDR2 FYEKMQ come from the germline V gene (reference sequence). The CDR3 is 16 amino acids. The chain's CDR3 is CASSSLRDNTGNTIYF. The CDR3 bases are TGTGCCAGCAGCTCCCTTAGGGACAACACTGGAAACACCATATATTTT.

Turning to this clonotype: The CDR3 carries no conserved terminal phenylalanine or tryptophan, so it likely arises from a read error. The DNA is omitted, as the CDR3 cannot be located on it reliably, and the CDR3 follows TCRdb's listing. V is TRBV2 and J is TRBJ1-1. Including both end residues, the CDR3 is 10 amino acids long. CDR1 and CDR2 (germline): SNHLY, FYNNEI. CDR3 sequence reads: CASSPAGTDY.

This clonotype came up a few times. This chain connects TRBV7-8 to TRBJ1-4, with D possibly being TRBD1 (6 bases). CDR1 and CDR2 from the germline V gene are SGHVS and FQNEAQ. The CDR3 consists of 16 residues. The V end was cut by 9 bases, the J end by 0 bases, with 17 bases between. For the CDR3, the DNA is TGTGCCAGTGCTACCCTGGGGGCAACAACTAATGAAAAACTGTTTTTT. Residues: CASATLGATTNEKLFF.

CDR3 sequence (DNA): TGTGCCAGCAGCCCCGGACAGTTCGAGCAGTACTTC. Translated, it gives CASSPGQFEQYF. The chain employs TRBV11-2 and TRBJ2-7; D may be TRBD1 (6 bases). CDR1 SGHAT and CDR2 FQNNGV come from the germline V gene. This CDR3 is built from 12 residues. V shed 5 bases and J shed 6 bases, with 11 bases lying between them.

This clonotype was recorded at least ten times. V gene TRBV7-9 combines with J gene TRBJ1-1, with a weak D call TRBD1 (5 bases). The CDR3 contains 15 residues. Germline V gene sequence: CDR1 SEHNR, CDR2 FQNEAQ (reference sequence). V lost 6 bases to trimming and J lost 4 bases, with 18 bases between them. The CDR3 is CASSSQGGATTEAFF. CDR3 DNA: TGTGCCAGCAGTTCCCAGGGAGGGGCCACCACTGAAGCTTTCTTT.

The chain recombines TRBV20-1 with TRBJ1-3; D unresolved. The CDR3 has 9 residues. Germline-derived CDR1 and CDR2 are DFQATT and SNEGSKA (reference sequence). The germline V and J ends were trimmed by 3 bases and 8 bases, with 2 bases remaining between them. CDR3 amino acids: CSARDTIYF. The CDR3 nucleotides are TGCAGTGCTAGGGACACCATATATTTT.

The gene calls are TRBV29-1 and TRBJ2-2; TRBD2 matches 11 bases. Unmatched junction bases numbered 7, after V lost 7 bases and J lost 3 bases. Germline-derived CDR1 and CDR2 are SQVTM and ANQGSEA. CDR3 length: 15 amino acids. CDR3 loop: CSALAGVRHTGELFF. The CDR3 nucleotides read TGCAGCGCACTAGCGGGGGTTCGGCACACCGGGGAGCTGTTTTTT.

This clonotype was observed at least ten times. The V gene is TRBV10-1, the J gene TRBJ2-2; D gene ambiguous. Germline-derived CDR1 and CDR2 are WNHNN and SYGVQD (reference sequence). The CDR3 runs to 14 residues. Trimming took 3 bases from V and 4 from J, leaving 9 bases between them. Written as DNA, the CDR3 is TGCGCCAGCAGTGAACAGTCGAGCACCGGGGAGCTGTTTTTT. Translating it yields CASSEQSSTGELFF.

This clonotype was seen only a few times. This rearrangement joins TRBV7-9 to TRBJ1-5, with D hard to call. The CDR3 runs 13 residues. With 8 bases removed from V and 4 bases from J, the gap between germline ends came to 12 bases. The germline gives CDR1 SEHNR, CDR2 FQNEAQ (reference sequence). CDR3 DNA: TGTGCCAGCGGGAGGACGGGGAATCAGCCCCAGCATTTT. Translated: CASGRTGNQPQHF.